These T cell receptor beta chains were read from a single sample in a study of PD-1 blockade in classical Hodgkin lymphoma. Using immunoSEQ multiplex PCR, the repertoire was profiled, and TCRdb retains in-frame clones only, with some absent. Of 25,000 to 30,000 clones in the sample, about 82% were seen once. Sample: CD4+ T cells from blood, taken before the fourth cycle of nivolumab. The source is a human donor with classical Hodgkin lymphoma. The CDR3 runs from the conserved cysteine through the conserved F or W. Fields, in order: CDR3 DNA, CDR3 protein, J gene, clone size, D gene, V gene. D genes are given only for firm matches. Some rows mark clone size as missing; the rest say once, few, many or name a class of expanded clone.

TGCGCCAGCAGTGATCGGGGGTTGGGTGAAGAGACCCAGTACTTC,CASSDRGLGEETQYF,TRBJ2-5,NA,NA,TRBV10-2
TGCGCCAGCAGCATAGACAGCTACGAGCAGTACTTC,CASSIDSYEQYF,TRBJ2-7,NA,NA,TRBV5-1
TGTGCCAGCAAGTGGGGCTCCTACAATGAGCAGTTCTTC,CASKWGSYNEQFF,TRBJ2-1,NA,NA,TRBV7-9
TGCGCCAGCAGTCAAGGACAGGGAGGGGGTGAGCAGTTCTTC,CASSQGQGGGEQFF,TRBJ2-1,NA,NA,TRBV5-1
TGCGCCAGCAGCTTGGGCGGGGTCGAAGATACGCAGTATTTT,CASSLGGVEDTQYF,TRBJ2-3,NA,NA,TRBV5-1
TGCGCCAGCAGCTTGGGGACAGGGGCTCTTGGCACTGAAGCTTTCTTT,CASSLGTGALGTEAFF,TRBJ1-1,NA,TRBD1,TRBV5-1
TGTGCCAGCAGCCGCCGGGACAGGGGGCTAAACACCGGGGAGCTGTTTTTT,CASSRRDRGLNTGELFF,TRBJ2-2,NA,TRBD1,TRBV7-8
TGCGCCAGACAGGACAGGGACGGAAACACCATATATTTT,CARQDRDGNTIYF,TRBJ1-3,NA,TRBD1,TRBV23-1
TGTGCCAGTACAGGCAGGACCTACAATGAGCAGTTCTTC,CASTGRTYNEQFF,TRBJ2-1,once,NA,TRBV19
TGCGCCAGCAGCATCAGGGTTGCCGGGGAGCTGTTTTTT,CASSIRVAGELFF,TRBJ2-2,NA,NA,TRBV5-1
TGCGCCAGCAGCCCTGGGACAAGGGATAATTCACCCCTCCACTTT,CASSPGTRDNSPLHF,TRBJ1-6,NA,NA,TRBV5-1
TGTGCCAGTAGTAAGGGGGCTGAACAGCCCCAGCATTTT,CASSKGAEQPQHF,TRBJ1-5,few,TRBD1,TRBV19
TGTGCCAGCAGTGATGTACCATTGGACACTGAAGCTTTCTTT,CASSDVPLDTEAFF,TRBJ1-1,NA,NA,TRBV25-1
TGTGCCAGCAGCCGGGATAAAGACACCAACTATGGCTACACCTTC,CASSRDKDTNYGYTF,TRBJ1-2,NA,NA,TRBV7-1
TGTGCCAGCAGCGTTAACTATGGCTACACCTTC,CASSVNYGYTF,TRBJ1-2,NA,NA,TRBV9
TGCGCCAGCAGCTTGGAGCGGGGATCGACATACGAGCAGTACTTC,CASSLERGSTYEQYF,TRBJ2-7,NA,TRBD2,TRBV5-1
TGTGCCAGCAGCTTACTTCGGCAGGGGAACACTGAAGCTTTCTTT,CASSLLRQGNTEAFF,TRBJ1-1,few,NA,TRBV7-6
TGTGCCAGCAGCTTCCTGGTAGTAGTACAGGCTCTTTCCCTCCACTTT,CASSFLVVVQALSLHF,TRBJ1-6,once,NA,TRBV7-5
TGTGCCAGTAGTATCCTATTGGGACAGGGGGCCGCGAACACTGAAGCTTTCTTT,CASSILLGQGAANTEAFF,TRBJ1-1,NA,TRBD1,TRBV19
TGCGCCAGCAGTACAGGGGGCTACGAGCAGTACTTC,CASSTGGYEQYF,TRBJ2-7,NA,TRBD1,TRBV10-2